This T cell receptor (beta chain) emerged from a study of cytomegalovirus exposure and HLA in healthy donors. Study-level results: As was reported, the classifier diagnosed cytomegalovirus status with high specificity and sensitivity.

Remarks on this clone: The antigen remains undetermined.

V lost 5 bases and J lost 6; bases outside the gene matches: 12. The CDR3 consists of 17 residues. Germline V CDR1 and CDR2: SEHNR, FQNEAQ (reference sequence). The study ran its PCR with 60 Vbeta and 13 Jbeta primers. Sequencing used immunoSEQ multiplex PCR; TCRdb keeps in-frame clones, though not all of them. The sample records some 80,000 clones, 60% to 85% being singletons. Sequenced sample: PBMCs. The rearrangement joins TRBV7-9 to TRBJ1-6; 8 bases agree with TRBD1. The receptor's source is a man aged 40-55 years in good health and CMV-seronegative. In DNA form, the CDR3 reads TGTGCCAGCAGCCCATACCTCAGGACAGGGCCTAATTCACCCCTCCACTTT. Its translation is CASSPYLRTGPNSPLHF.